This TCR beta chain derives from a study of technical replicates of blood from a handful of donors. Here immunoSEQ multiplex PCR was the method, and the copy in TCRdb shows in-frame clones only, minus some. This sample has some 74,000 clones, with 95% to 97% found just once. Germline loops: CDR1 SGHRS, CDR2 YFSETQ. The CDR3 covers 15 residues. V gave up 4 bases and J gave up 0 bases, with 13 bases separating them. The sample taken for sequencing was T cells isolated from PBMCs. This sequence originates from a human donor in good health. This chain connects TRBV5-1 to TRBJ1-1, with a weak D call TRBD1 (6 bases). CDR3 amino acids: CASSNTTGMNTEAFF. The CDR3 bases are TGCGCCAGCAGCAATACCACAGGGATGAACACTGAAGCTTTCTTT. The entire variable domain, with the rest obtained from reference TRBV5-1 and TRBJ1-1, is as follows: KAGVTQTPRYLIKTRGQQVTLSCSPISGHRSVSWYQQTPGQGLQFLFEYFSETQRNKGNFPGRFSGRQFSNSRSEMNVSTLELGDSALYLCASSNTTGMNTEAFFGQGTRLTVV.